These 10 T cell receptor beta chains were all obtained from the same sample, sequenced in a study of blood T cell repertoires in COVID-19. Assay used: immunoSEQ multiplex PCR; TCRdb lists only in-frame clones, some missing. Of tens of thousands of clones listed, around 86% are singletons. The sequencing sample was made of peripheral blood. Source of these receptors: a man aged 65 to 79 with active or convalescent COVID-19.

This chain uses TRBV14 with TRBJ2-3; 8 nucleotides agree with TRBD2. The CDR3 is 15 amino acids. The V segment lost 1 base and the J segment 8 bases; nucleotides outside the gene matches: 8. Germline CDR1 SGHDN, CDR2 FVKESK. CDR3: CASSQGWVAGRTQYF. In DNA, the CDR3 is TGTGCCAGCAGCCAAGGTTGGGTAGCGGGACGTACGCAGTATTTT.

The chain is built from TRBV28 and TRBJ2-1; 7 bases are a match to TRBD2. Germline V lookup: CDR1 MDHEN, CDR2 SYDVKM. Germline trimming cut 4 bases from V and 12 bases from J; bases unmatched to any gene: 15. The CDR3 runs to 15 residues. The CDR3 DNA reads TGTGCCAGCAGTTCTCCGAGGAGGAGCGGGATGGCGCAGTTCTTC. Its protein is CASSSPRRSGMAQFF.

This chain links TRBV6-2 or TRBV6-3 with TRBJ1-1, with 7 bases aligning to TRBD1. Germline values: CDR1 MNHEY, CDR2 SVGEGT. CDR3 length: 13 residues. J was trimmed by 3 bases and V by 5 bases; bases with no gene match: 3. CDR3 loop: CASSRDRDTEAFF. CDR3 sequence (DNA): TGTGCCAGCAGTCGAGACAGGGACACTGAAGCTTTCTTT.

This clone is a singleton in its sample. This chain joins TRBV5-1 and TRBJ1-2; a weak D match, TRBD1 (6 bases). The CDR3 spans 15 residues. V lost 0 bases, J lost 7 bases, and 16 bases lay in between. In germline, CDR1 is SGHRS, CDR2 YFSETQ. CDR3 bases: TGCGCCAGCAGCTTGGAGTGGCGGGGGGCAGCTGGCTACACCTTC. Translated, it gives CASSLEWRGAAGYTF.

The rearrangement links TRBV30 to TRBJ2-3; 7 bases agree with TRBD2. Germline-derived CDR1 and CDR2 are GTSNPN and SVGIG (reference sequence). CDR3 length: 11 amino acids. V lost 3 bases, J lost 6 bases, and 0 bases stayed unmatched. This chain's CDR3 is CAWRGGDTQYF. The CDR3 coding sequence is TGTGCCTGGAGGGGGGGGGATACGCAGTATTTT.

The chain couples TRBV5-6 to TRBJ1-2, with D unclear. With 4 bases removed from V and 5 bases from J, the gap between germline ends came to 12 bases. The CDR3 has 13 residues. Germline V gene sequence: CDR1 SGHDT, CDR2 YYEEEE. In DNA, the CDR3 is TGTGCCAGCAGCCGGGGTAGGATTTATGGCTACACCTTC. Residues: CASSRGRIYGYTF.

This clone was recorded only once. The chain joins TRBV7-2 to TRBJ1-1, with D perhaps TRBD1 (5 bases). Deletions cut 7 bases from V and 5 bases from J, with 11 bases between. Germline loops: CDR1 SGHTA, CDR2 FQGNSA. The CDR3 covers 12 residues. The CDR3 DNA reads TGTGCCAGCAAACAGGTGGGGACTGAAGCTTTCTTT. Translation: CASKQVGTEAFF.

The chain links TRBV19 to TRBJ2-5, with no clear D. Trimming cost V 5 bases and J 4 bases, with 11 bases left between them. Germline-derived CDR1 and CDR2 are LNHDA and SQIVND (reference sequence). The CDR3 spans 13 residues. CDR3 loop: CASSPNLRETQYF. The CDR3 DNA sequence: TGTGCCAGTAGTCCGAACCTCAGAGAGACCCAGTACTTC.

Worth noting for this clone: Its ends do not fully match the called genes, so a read error is possible. The chain is built from TRBV7-7 and TRBJ2-2; tentative D call: TRBD2 (5 bases). The CDR3 has 14 residues. Per the germline V gene, CDR1 is SSHAT and CDR2 is FNYEAQ (reference sequence). CDR3 in amino acids: CASRRGLNTGELFF. Written as DNA, the CDR3 is TGTGCTAGCAGGAGAGGGTTAAACACCGGGGAGCTGTTTTTT.

This chain joins TRBV7-2 and TRBJ1-2; the match to TRBD1 covers 7 bases. Looked up from germline, CDR1 is SGHTA and CDR2 is FQGNSA. Trimming removed 4 bases from V and 2 bases from J; junction bases left unmatched: 7. This CDR3 has 15 residues. CDR3 protein: CASSWGQLRNYGYTF. The CDR3 DNA sequence: TGTGCCAGCAGCTGGGGACAGCTCCGCAACTATGGCTACACCTTC.